This T cell receptor beta chain was identified during a study of metastatic and nonmetastatic thyroid tumors. Overall study: Across peripheral blood and tumor or nodule tissue samples taken from malignant and benign thyroid patients, the repertoires were compared with one another. The study's findings and limits: Significantly greater TCR beta diversity was reportedly found in malignant thyroid tumors than in benign nodules (in blood and tumor).

A few counts support this clone. No antigen is known for it. This CDR3 contains 13 residues. Trimming cost V 0 bases and J 9 bases; bases outside gene matches: 4. Germline V lookup: CDR1 MNHEY, CDR2 SMNVEV (reference sequence). TCRdb reanalyzed the PCR reads via MiXCR. The data hold around 18,000 clones, with 29% observed a single time. Prior to thyroid surgery, none of the patients had received any treatment. This TCR came from a female donor with papillary thyroid cancer or a benign thyroid nodule (not recorded which). Some clones in this sample may be carry-over from other donors' samples. The sequenced material came from tumor tissue. The gene calls are TRBV27 and TRBJ2-5; 7 bases fit TRBD2. Written as DNA, the CDR3 is TGTGCCAGCAGTTTATCGGGGGGGATGGCCCAGTACTTC. It specifies CASSLSGGMAQYF.